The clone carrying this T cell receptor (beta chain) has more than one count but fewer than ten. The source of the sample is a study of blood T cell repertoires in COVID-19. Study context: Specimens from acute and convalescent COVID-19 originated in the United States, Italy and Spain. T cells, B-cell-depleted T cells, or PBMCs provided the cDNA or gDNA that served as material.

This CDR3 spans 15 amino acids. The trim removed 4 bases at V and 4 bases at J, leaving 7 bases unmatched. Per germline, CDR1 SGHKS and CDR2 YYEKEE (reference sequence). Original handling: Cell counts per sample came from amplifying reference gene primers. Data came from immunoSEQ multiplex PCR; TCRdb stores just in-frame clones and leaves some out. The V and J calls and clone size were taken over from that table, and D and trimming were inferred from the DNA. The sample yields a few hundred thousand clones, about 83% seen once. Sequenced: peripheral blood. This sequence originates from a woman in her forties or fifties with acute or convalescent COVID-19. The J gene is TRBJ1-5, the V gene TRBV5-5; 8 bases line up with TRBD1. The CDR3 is CASSDLTGVNQPQHF. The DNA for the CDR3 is TGTGCCAGCAGCGACTTGACAGGGGTGAATCAGCCCCAGCATTTT.